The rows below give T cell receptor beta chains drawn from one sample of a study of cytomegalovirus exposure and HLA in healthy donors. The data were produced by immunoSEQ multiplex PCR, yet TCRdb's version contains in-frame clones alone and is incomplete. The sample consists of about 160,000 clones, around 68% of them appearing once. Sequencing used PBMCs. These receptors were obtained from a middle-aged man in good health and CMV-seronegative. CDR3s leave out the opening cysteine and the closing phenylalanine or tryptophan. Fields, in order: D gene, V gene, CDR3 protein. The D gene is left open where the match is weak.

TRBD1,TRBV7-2,ASSARQGKQY
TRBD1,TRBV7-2,ASSMGQGEKLF
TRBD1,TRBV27,ASSFGQGVDYGYT
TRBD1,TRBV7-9,ASSLWRVGTGGYT
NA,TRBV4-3,ASSQDATANYGYT
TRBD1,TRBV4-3,ASSPIPGQGANTGELF
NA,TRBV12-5,ASARDSYEQY
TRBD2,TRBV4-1,ASSQASGTHPTDTQY
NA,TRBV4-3,ASSHKQGYNSPLH
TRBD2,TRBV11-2,ASTVAGGHGSYEQY
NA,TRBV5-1,ASSLAGLINEQF
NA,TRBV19,ASSIADGKGQF
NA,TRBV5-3,ARSTCLPQIYSNQPQH
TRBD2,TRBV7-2,ASSLGGGSYNEQF
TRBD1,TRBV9,ASSVGDSSSYEQY
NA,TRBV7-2,ASSLVGRGNTIY
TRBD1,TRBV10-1,ASSRQGSYEQY
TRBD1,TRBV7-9,ASSLGAGGRLGNQPQH
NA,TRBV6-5,ASRRQGESPLH
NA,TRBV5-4,ASSLPGIEAYGYT
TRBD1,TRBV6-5,ASSHDRQGPLLH
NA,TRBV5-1,ASSGGEPRGSPLH
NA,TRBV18,ASSTRRVPGELF
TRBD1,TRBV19,ASVPGQGYSYNEQF